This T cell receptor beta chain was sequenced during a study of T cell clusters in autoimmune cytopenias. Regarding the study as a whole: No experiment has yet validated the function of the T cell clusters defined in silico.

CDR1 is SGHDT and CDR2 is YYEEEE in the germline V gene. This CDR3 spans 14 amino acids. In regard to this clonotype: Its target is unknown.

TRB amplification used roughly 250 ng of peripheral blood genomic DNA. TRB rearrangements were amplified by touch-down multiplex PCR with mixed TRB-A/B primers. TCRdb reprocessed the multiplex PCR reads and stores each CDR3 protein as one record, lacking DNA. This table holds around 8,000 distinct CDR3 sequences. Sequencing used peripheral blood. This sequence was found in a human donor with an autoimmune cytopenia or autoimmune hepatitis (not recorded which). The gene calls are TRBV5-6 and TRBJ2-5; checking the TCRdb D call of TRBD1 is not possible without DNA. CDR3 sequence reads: CASNSRTGEETQYF.